What follows are 13 T cell receptor beta chains derived from one specimen sequenced in a study of T cell repertoires in cytomegalovirus infection (dated by TCRdb to about 2019). For sequencing, an Illumina HiSeq 1500 was employed. Starting from the raw public reads, TCRdb applied fastp trimming at Q25, assembled clones with MiXCR and retained in-frame beta chains. One record per CDR3 amino acid sequence lists the most common genes and DNA. Recorded for this sample are around 530,000 distinct CDR3 sequences; 16% of them occurred a single time. Around 25% of the sample is held by the ten biggest clonotypes. Sequences were obtained from CD8+ T cells from PBMCs. These receptor sequences come from a human donor in good health (CMV status not recorded). Some clones in this sample may be carry-over from other donors' samples.

This clonotype appeared many times. The J gene is TRBJ2-6, the V gene TRBV2, with TRBD2 matching 14 bases. There are 20 residues in the CDR3. Germline trimming cut 3 bases from V and 0 bases from J; bases unmatched to any gene: 7. CDR1 SNHLY and CDR2 FYNNEI come from the germline V gene. The DNA of the CDR3 is TGTGCCAGCAGTGAGGGACTAGCGGGAGACCTGGCCTCTGGGGCCAACGTCCTGACTTTC. It specifies CASSEGLAGDLASGANVLTF.

This clonotype was seen many times. This rearrangement joins TRBV12-3 or TRBV12-4 to TRBJ2-7; 7 bases are a match to TRBD2. The CDR3 runs to 16 residues. After removal of 7 bases from V and 2 bases from J, the junction contained 14 bases not matched to a gene. CDR3 nucleotide sequence: TGTGCCAGCACCAAAAACACGGAAGCGGGGCCCTACGAGCAGTACTTC. Its protein product is CASTKNTEAGPYEQYF.

This clonotype was seen at least ten times. This chain joins TRBV6-1 and TRBJ1-6; D is undetermined. Looked up from germline, CDR1 is MNHNS and CDR2 is SASEGT. Trimming removed 6 bases at V and 6 bases at J, with 9 bases between. The CDR3 has 13 amino acids. The CDR3, as DNA: TGTGCCAGCAGACCTCTGTCTAATTCACCCCTCCACTTT. Translating it yields CASRPLSNSPLHF.

As to this clonotype: A clone one base away is much larger, so this may be a read error. This chain joins TRBV5-5 and TRBJ1-1; D is unclear. Germline V gene lookup returns CDR1 SGHKS and CDR2 YYEKEE (reference sequence). This CDR3 comprises 12 residues. CDR3 amino acids: CTSSLTVTEAFF. The CDR3 DNA sequence: TGTACCAGCAGCTTGACTGTGACTGAAGCTTTCTTT. Using reference TRBV5-5 and TRBJ1-1 for the parts outside the CDR3, the full variable domain is DAGVTQSPTHLIKTRGQQVTLRCSPISGHKSVSWYQQVLGQGPQFIFQYYEKEERGRGNFPDRFSARQFPNYSSELNVNALLLGDSALYLCTSSLTVTEAFFGQGTRLTVV.

There are a few counts of this clonotype. The CDR3 loop reads CASSFSPAGNEQFF. For the CDR3, the DNA is TGTGCCAGCAGCTTCTCCCCCGCGGGGAATGAGCAGTTCTTC. The V gene is TRBV13, the J gene TRBJ2-1, with D possibly being TRBD2 (6 bases). V was clipped by 3 bases and J by 7 bases, with 13 bases between them. The germline V gene encodes CDR1 PRHDT and CDR2 FYEKMQ (reference sequence). CDR3 length: 14 residues.

This chain links TRBV5-1 with TRBJ2-2; D is ambiguous. V was cut by 0 bases and J by 4 bases, with 16 bases left in between. Germline lookup yields CDR1 SGHRS and CDR2 YFSETQ. The CDR3 covers 17 residues. The CDR3 DNA sequence: TGCGCCAGCAGCTTGGAAGGAGCAGGACCGAGCACCGGGGAGCTGTTTTTT. Translation: CASSLEGAGPSTGELFF.

This clonotype has only one observation. This chain uses TRBV15 with TRBJ1-3; 7 bases match TRBD1. J was trimmed by 3 bases and V by 1 base; bases with no gene match: 9. This CDR3 comprises 17 residues. The germline CDR1 and CDR2 sequences are LNHNV and YYDKDF (reference sequence). CDR3 coding DNA: TGTGCCACCAGCAGAGGGGACAGTCTAGGGTTTGGAAACACCATATATTTT. The encoded protein is CATSRGDSLGFGNTIYF.

This clonotype was recorded many times. This sequence joins TRBV7-2 and TRBJ2-3; possibly TRBD2 for D (5 bases). Germline V CDR1 and CDR2: SGHTA, FQGNSA. Trimming took 3 bases from V and 2 from J, leaving 18 bases between them. CDR3 length: 17 residues. The CDR3 sequence: CASSFSPLAGFTDTQYF. CDR3 nucleotide sequence: TGTGCCAGCAGCTTCAGTCCATTGGCGGGTTTCACAGATACGCAGTATTTT.

This clonotype showed up just a few times. V and J are TRBV5-5 and TRBJ2-5; possible D gene TRBD2, 6 bases. The CDR3 is made up of 15 amino acids. Germline values: CDR1 SGHKS, CDR2 YYEKEE (reference sequence). V lost 0 bases to trimming and J lost 5 bases, with 14 bases between them. In DNA form, the CDR3 reads TGTGCCAGCAGCTTGGATAGGACGGGAGACGAGACCCAGTACTTC. It translates to CASSLDRTGDETQYF.

In this sample, this clonotype turned up a few times. In DNA, the CDR3 is TGTGCCAGCAGCCAAGACACGGGTACAGATACGCAGTATTTT. Its translation is CASSQDTGTDTQYF. The chain has TRBV14 and TRBJ2-3; D unresolved. Per the germline V gene, CDR1 is SGHDN and CDR2 is FVKESK. Trimming stripped 0 bases from V and 3 bases from J, with 7 bases between. The CDR3 is 14 amino acids.

The gene calls are TRBV9 and TRBJ2-2; the D gene is possibly TRBD2 (5 bases). Germline V gene sequence: CDR1 SGDLS, CDR2 YYNGEE. V shed 2 bases and J shed 14 bases, with 28 bases lying between them. The CDR3 covers 17 residues. In DNA, the CDR3 is TGTGCCAGCAGCGTCCCTACGAAGGATCCGAACACCGGGGTTCTGTTTTTT. Protein: CASSVPTKDPNTGVLFF.

This clonotype was recorded many times. The rearrangement links TRBV20-1 to TRBJ2-5; 7 bases are shared with TRBD2. J lost 2 bases, V lost 4 bases, and 10 bases had no gene match. CDR1 DFQATT and CDR2 SNEGSKA come from the germline V gene (reference sequence). This CDR3 contains 15 residues. The CDR3 DNA follows: TGCAGTGCTAATCGCCAAGCGGGAAAACAAGAGACCCAGTACTTC. Amino acid sequence: CSANRQAGKQETQYF.

This chain joins TRBV20-1 and TRBJ2-3; 7 bases align to TRBD1. The germline CDR1 and CDR2 sequences are DFQATT and SNEGSKA (reference sequence). The CDR3 runs 15 residues. V trimming: 1 base; J trimming: 5 bases; junction bases outside the gene matches: 9. CDR3 protein: CSARAARGTGDTQYF. The CDR3 DNA is TGCAGTGCTAGAGCAGCCAGGGGGACGGGAGATACGCAGTATTTT.